Below, one T cell receptor (beta chain) is given with its context. Its antigen is unidentified. The TCR beta CDR3 regions underwent amplification using RNA transcripts as the source. Researchers ran a first-round RT-PCR on the TCR CDR3 using the HTBI primer set. TCRdb analysed the multiplex PCR reads with MiXCR anew, one entry per CDR3 protein. Here the sample spans a few hundred thousand distinct CDR3 sequences, around 15% being singletons. V shed 0 bases and J shed 0 bases, with 14 bases lying between them. CDR3 length: 17 residues. Germline V lookup: CDR1 MGHRA, CDR2 YSYEKL. The record originates from a study of T cells in Graves' hyperthyroidism and ophthalmopathy. Study findings and constraints: Most thyroid clonotypes that were expanded above 0.001 also turned up in blood.

Uncontrolled infection, other autoimmune disease, pregnancy or lactation excluded patients. This clonotype was sampled from a woman aged 45-65 years with Graves' hyperthyroidism that later progressed to Graves' ophthalmopathy. Sequenced sample: blood. V and J are TRBV4-1 and TRBJ1-1; D is uncertain. The CDR3 sequence is CASSQDRGRRLNTEAFF. The CDR3 DNA sequence: TGCGCCAGCAGCCAAGATCGTGGGAGACGCCTGAACACTGAAGCTTTCTTT.